Sequencing of this T cell receptor beta chain was carried out in a study of shared clonotypes between healthy human individuals. The study, taken as a whole, reports: Clonotypes shared by all four donors outscored non-shared clonotypes in generation probability.

On this clone: Its target is not known.

Using about 0.2 ug DNA, some 30,000 T cell genomes, the sorted-subset replicate PCRs were run. In the original workflow: ImmunoSEQ only sent back junction sequences with no quality scores, so filtering was done differently. Measured with immunoSEQ multiplex PCR; TCRdb has only the in-frame clones, and not every one. The DNA gave D and trimming, while V, J and clone size come from that table. The sample records around 200,000 clones, over 50% being singletons. Trimming took 6 bases from V and 2 from J; bases not matched to a gene: 14. Germline CDR1 is SNHLY and CDR2 is FYNNEI. This CDR3 has 17 amino acids. A split of CD4+ cells into CD45RA+ naive and CD45RA-negative memory subsets was performed.

The sample was memory CD4+ T cells sorted from blood. The subset was: CD45RA-negative fraction. This chain connects TRBV2 to TRBJ1-2; 8 bases line up with TRBD1. The source of this sequence is a man between 25 and 39 years old in good health. CDR3 sequence: CASREQGVDKGNYGYTF. The DNA of the CDR3 is TGTGCCAGCAGGGAACAGGGGGTTGATAAGGGAAACTATGGCTACACCTTC.